The 7 T cell receptor delta chains below all came from one sample that was sequenced in a study of γδ T cells in repeated Plasmodium falciparum infection. Gammadelta T cells were flow-sorted from PBMC into Vgamma9/Vdelta2+ and Vdelta2-negative populations for bulk analysis. TCRdb reanalysed the multiplex PCR reads with CATT. Of tens of thousands of delta-chain clones in the sample, 1.5% to 2% are singletons; the top ten hold about 8.6%. Sequenced material: gamma-delta T cells from blood. These receptors all come from a pool of human donors (malaria-infected and uninfected, not separated).

Concerning this clone: For this DNA, TCRdb reports the protein of a much larger clone, which diverges at residue 18, most likely from a read error; the protein presented here is translated directly from the DNA. The J gene is TRDJ1, the V gene TRDV1, with 8 bases fitting TRDD2. CDR3 size: 21 residues. CDR1 and CDR2 from the germline V gene are TSWWSYY and QGS. This CDR3 is CALGGLPTRNSGRRYTDNLIF. In DNA form, the CDR3 reads TGTGCTCTTGGGGGGCTTCCTACGAGAAACTCCGGGCGTCGTTACACCGATAATCTCATCTTT.

This clone has only a few counts. The TCRdb protein comes from a much larger clone and disagrees with this DNA's translation at residue 11, likely due to a read error; the protein given here is derived from the DNA. The same CDR3 also results from other DNA sequences found in this sample. The CDR3 nucleotides read TGTGCTCTTGGGGTTTTGGGGTACTGGGGGAGGGCAGGACTCATCTTT. Its translation is CALGVLGYWGRAGLIF. V and J are TRDV1 and TRDJ1; 9 positions agree with TRDD3. The V gene's germline CDR1 is TSWWSYY and CDR2 QGS. V was pared by 4 bases and J by 10 bases, with 16 bases of the junction left unmatched. The CDR3 runs 16 residues.

DNA of the CDR3: TGTGCTCTTGTGTTCGGCCCCCTGGGGGATTGTAACACCGATAAACTCATCTTT. Translated, it gives CALVFGPLGDCNTDKLIF. The chain uses TRDV1 and TRDJ1; TRDD3 matches 9 bases. Matching the DNA to germline supplied the J gene, which TCRdb does not give. V trimming: 7 bases; J trimming: 0 bases; junction bases outside the gene matches: 15. Per germline, CDR1 TSWWSYY and CDR2 QGS. The length of the CDR3 is 18 residues.

This clone was found a few times. One base separates it from a far larger clone, so it is likely a read error. The same CDR3 arises from other DNA sequences in this sample as well. The chain has TRDV1 and TRDJ1; 7 bases are shared with TRDD3. No J gene was available from TCRdb, and it was assigned here by a germline match of the DNA. The CDR3 has 23 amino acids. Germline CDR1 TSWWSYY, CDR2 QGS. Trimming removed 4 bases from V and 1 base from J; junction bases left unmatched: 30. CDR3 protein: CALGASTPLEYWGILTATDKLIF. The CDR3 bases are TGTGCTCTTGGGGCTTCGACCCCACTCGAGTACTGGGGAATCCTCACTGCCACCGATAAACTCATCTTT.

This clone occurred many times. The protein that TCRdb holds for this DNA derives from a much larger clone and differs from the translated DNA at residue 9, which likely indicates a read error; the protein shown here is translated from the DNA. This chain joins TRDV1 and TRDJ1; either TRDD2 or TRDD3 may supply D (5 bases each). Deletions cut 8 bases from V and 9 bases from J, with 16 bases between. CDR3 size: 12 residues. Germline CDR1 is TSWWSYY and CDR2 is QGS. CDR3 DNA: TGTGCTCTTTTTTCCTCCCGGGATGAACTCATCTTT. It translates to CALFSSRDELIF.

Concerning this clone: One base away lies a much larger clone, so this may be a sequencing read error. This same CDR3 is encoded by further DNA sequences in the sample. The gene calls are TRDV1 and TRDJ1; 12 nucleotides agree with TRDD3. The CDR3 runs to 19 residues. CDR1 TSWWSYY and CDR2 QGS come from the germline V gene. CDR3 sequence reads: CALGELSPFTGGYTDKLIF. CDR3 bases: TGTGCTCTTGGGGAACTATCCCCTTTTACTGGGGGATACACAGATAAGCTCATCTTT.

Notes on this clone: A far larger clone is just one base off, so this is likely a read error. The identical CDR3 is also encoded by other nucleotide sequences in the sample. V gene TRDV1 was called; the J gene was not; the D call TRDD3 from the table was never checked on the DNA. CDR1 TSWWSYY and CDR2 QGS come from the germline V gene. There are 17 residues in the CDR3. The DNA of the CDR3 is TGTGCTCTTGGGGAAAGGAAGGGCGAGCCCAGGACCGATAAGCTCATCTTT. It yields the protein CALGERKGEPRTDKLIF.